The present T cell receptor (beta chain) was sequenced within a study of shared clonotypes between healthy human individuals. General observations from the study: Among the subsets, naive ones generally showed larger estimated richness than memory ones.

In the case of this clone: Its antigen is not identified.

At deep level, the assay was performed. Methods used by the authors: ImmunoSEQ gave junction-only sequences without quality scores, so filtering differed. This table comes from immunoSEQ multiplex PCR, and its TCRdb copy is limited to in-frame clones, with some not included. V, J and clone size are those of that table, while D and trimming were read from the DNA. The profile shows millions of clones, 90% to 95% of them singletons. CDR3 length: 15 amino acids. V was pared by 0 bases and J by 0 bases, with 8 bases between. Germline CDR1 is SGHTA and CDR2 is FQGNSA. This TCR derives from a man aged 18 to 30 in good health. The genes are TRBV7-2 and TRBJ1-2; D is unresolved. Sequencing input: naive CD4+ T cells sorted from blood. Specified subset: CD45RA+ positively selected. CDR3 loop: CASSLAPGTNYGYTF. CDR3 coding DNA: TGTGCCAGCAGCTTAGCGCCTGGGACTAACTATGGCTACACCTTC. Variable domain in full (rest from reference TRBV7-2 and TRBJ1-2): GAGVSQSPSNKVTEKGKDVELRCDPISGHTALYWYRQSLGQGLEFLIYFQGNSAPDKSGLPSDRFSAERTGGSVSTLTIQRTQQEDSAVYLCASSLAPGTNYGYTFGSGTRLTVV.